This TCR beta chain appears in the sequencing data of a study of T cells after yellow fever vaccination. About the research overall: Preparation used SMART-Seq v4 Ultra Low Input for the low-cell-number fractions.

This CDR3 region has 13 residues. The germline gives CDR1 MGHDK, CDR2 SYGVNS. V lost 4 bases and J 8 bases, leaving 14 bases between the germline ends. Study outcomes and limitations: Post-booster reappearance was seen for most primary-vaccination clones (roughly 96% CD4, roughly 91% CD8). A weaker secondary response peaked on day 5, the primary on day 15.

This clonotype was counted a few times. Its antigen is not known. TCRdb re-analysed the 5' RACE reads in MiXCR, keeping a single row per CDR3 protein. This table holds 310,000 or so distinct CDR3 sequences, around 6.8% found once. The chain has TRBV25-1 and TRBJ1-1; D is undetermined. This clonotype was obtained from a young man who received the YFV17D yellow fever vaccine. The source was PBMCs, collected around 45 days after the first yellow fever vaccination. CDR3 protein: CASSARGGYEAFF. The CDR3 coding sequence is TGTGCCAGCAGTGCTCGGGGTGGGTACGAAGCTTTCTTT.